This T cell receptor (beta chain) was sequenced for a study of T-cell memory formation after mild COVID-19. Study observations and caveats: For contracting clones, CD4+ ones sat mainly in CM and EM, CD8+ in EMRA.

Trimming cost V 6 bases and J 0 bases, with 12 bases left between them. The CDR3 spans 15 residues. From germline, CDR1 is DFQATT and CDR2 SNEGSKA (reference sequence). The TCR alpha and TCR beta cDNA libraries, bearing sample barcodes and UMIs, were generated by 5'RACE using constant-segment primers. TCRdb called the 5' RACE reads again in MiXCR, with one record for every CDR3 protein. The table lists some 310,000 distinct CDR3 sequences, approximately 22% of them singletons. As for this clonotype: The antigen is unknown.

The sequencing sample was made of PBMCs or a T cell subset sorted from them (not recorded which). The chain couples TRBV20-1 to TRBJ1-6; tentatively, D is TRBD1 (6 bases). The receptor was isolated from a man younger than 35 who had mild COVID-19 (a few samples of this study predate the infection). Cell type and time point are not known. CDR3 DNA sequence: TGCAGTGCCCCTACAGGGAACTCCTATAATTCACCCCTCCACTTT. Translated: CSAPTGNSYNSPLHF.